This T cell receptor (beta chain) was recorded in a study of cytomegalovirus exposure and HLA in healthy donors. The wider study: In an early release, HLA-typed donors contributed 90 million or so unique TCR sequences.

The germline V gene has CDR1 LNHNV and CDR2 YYDKDF (reference sequence). The CDR3 has 15 amino acids. Trimming pared 0 bases from V and 2 bases from J, leaving 10 bases between. Comments on this clone: Its antigen is unknown.

The study's findings and limits: About 87% or about 30% of the time was how often most TCR beta V segments were productive, according to an earlier analysis. Roughly even sequencing depth across donors was the assumption behind the presence/absence analyses. Solely CMV serostatus was available to characterize immune exposure.

The PCR ran on 60 Vbeta and 13 Jbeta primers. Clones were read by immunoSEQ multiplex PCR, and TCRdb kept only the in-frame ones, dropping some. The sample has 150,000 or so clones, 82% seen once; the top ten hold approximately 1.5%. The source material was PBMCs. The receptor was isolated from a male donor in good health and CMV-seronegative. The genes are TRBV15 and TRBJ1-1; D is uncertain. CDR3 coding DNA: TGTGCCACCAGCAGAGATTTACGGTTAAACACTGAAGCTTTCTTT. This sequence encodes CATSRDLRLNTEAFF.